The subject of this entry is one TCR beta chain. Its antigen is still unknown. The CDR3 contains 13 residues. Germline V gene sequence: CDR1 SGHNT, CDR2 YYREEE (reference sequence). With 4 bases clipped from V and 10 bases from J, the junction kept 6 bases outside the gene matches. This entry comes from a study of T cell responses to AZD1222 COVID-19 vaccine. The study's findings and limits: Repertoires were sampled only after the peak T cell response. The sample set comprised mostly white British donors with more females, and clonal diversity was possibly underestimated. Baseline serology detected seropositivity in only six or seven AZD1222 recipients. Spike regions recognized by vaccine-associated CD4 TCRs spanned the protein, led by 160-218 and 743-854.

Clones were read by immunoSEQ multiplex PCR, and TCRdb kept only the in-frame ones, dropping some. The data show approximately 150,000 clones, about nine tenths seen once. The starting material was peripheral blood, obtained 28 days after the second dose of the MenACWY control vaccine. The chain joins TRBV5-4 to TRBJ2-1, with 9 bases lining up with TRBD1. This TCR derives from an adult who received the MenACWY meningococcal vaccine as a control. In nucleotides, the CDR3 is TGTGCCAGCAGCGGGGGACAGGGACCAGAGCAGTTCTTC. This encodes CASSGGQGPEQFF.